This T cell receptor (beta chain) is drawn from a study of cytomegalovirus exposure and HLA in healthy donors. Findings and limits, study-wide: Within an earlier analysis, most TCR beta V segments proved productive either about 90% or about 30% of the time. Reports showed the classifier diagnosing cytomegalovirus status with high specificity and sensitivity. Researchers had no immune exposure information except CMV serostatus available.

Primers included in the PCR were 60 Vbeta and 13 Jbeta primers. Data came from immunoSEQ multiplex PCR; TCRdb stores just in-frame clones and leaves some out. The sample comprises about 190,000 clones, roughly 77% of which are singletons, and around 3.5% rests with the top ten. As for this clone: Its antigen is undetermined.

The V gene end was trimmed by 6 bases and the J gene end by 7 bases; junction bases not matched to a gene: 6. Germline values: CDR1 MGHRA, CDR2 YSYEKL. This CDR3 is built from 14 residues. This receptor was taken from a man aged 40-55 years in good health and CMV-seropositive. The sequencing sample was made of PBMCs. The chain is built from TRBV4-1 and TRBJ1-5; TRBD1 aligns across 10 bases. The CDR3 protein is CASSLGQGEQPQHF. CDR3 in DNA: TGCGCCAGCAGTCTCGGACAGGGGGAACAGCCCCAGCATTTT.